A selection of T cell receptor beta chains follows, all from one sample in a study of sequential checkpoint blockade in melanoma. Clones were read by immunoSEQ multiplex PCR, and TCRdb kept only the in-frame ones, dropping some. Among about 5,200 clones listed, about 73% were seen once. The specimen comprised CD8+ T cells sorted from blood (inferred from file names), sampled from a patient given nivolumab and ipilimumab in sequence. Receptor source: a human donor with melanoma. CDR3s include the opening cysteine and the closing phenylalanine or tryptophan. Fields, in order: clone size, V gene, J gene, D gene, CDR3 protein, CDR3 DNA. A D gene is named only where the DNA matches it firmly. The size field is filled for only some rows; it gives once, few, many or a size class.

once	TRBV2	TRBJ2-7	.	CASSDSRNYEQYF	TGTGCCAGCAGTGATTCTAGAAACTACGAGCAGTACTTC
.	TRBV5-4	TRBJ2-3	.	CASSLGGLIADFTDTQYF	TGTGCCAGCAGCTTGGGGGGTCTGATAGCGGACTTCACAGATACGCAGTATTTT
.	TRBV27	TRBJ2-1	TRBD2	CASSLVAGGYNEQFF	TGTGCCAGCAGTTTAGTAGCGGGGGGTTACAATGAGCAGTTCTTC
once	TRBV12-5	TRBJ2-5	.	CASGLVNTGEQYF	TGTGCTAGTGGTTTGGTAAATACGGGTGAGCAGTACTTC
.	TRBV28	TRBJ1-5	.	CASSSPHRDLSNQPQHF	TGTGCCAGCAGTTCTCCTCACAGGGACCTTAGCAATCAGCCCCAGCATTTT
.	TRBV19	TRBJ1-4	.	CASSTYSGIDLPTNEKLFF	TGTGCCAGTAGTACCTACTCCGGGATTGATCTACCAACTAATGAAAAACTGTTTTTT
.	TRBV5-4	TRBJ2-1	TRBD2	CASSGTSGSSYNEQFF	TGTGCCAGCAGCGGGACTAGCGGGAGTTCCTACAATGAGCAGTTCTTC
few	TRBV10-2	TRBJ2-1	.	CASSESDGRYNEQFF	TGCGCCAGCAGTGAATCAGATGGTCGCTACAATGAGCAGTTCTTC
.	TRBV9	TRBJ2-3	TRBD1	CASSVDWTGAGDTQYF	TGTGCCAGCAGCGTAGATTGGACAGGGGCGGGAGATACGCAGTATTTT
.	TRBV15	TRBJ2-4	.	CATSRVTATALAKNIQYF	TGTGCCACCAGCAGGGTGACAGCGACCGCACTAGCCAAAAACATTCAGTACTTC
few	TRBV27	TRBJ1-1	TRBD1	CASRTGGSGTEAFF	TGTGCCAGCAGAACAGGGGGGAGTGGCACTGAAGCTTTCTTT
few	TRBV2	TRBJ2-7	TRBD2	CASSDWTSVTYEQYF	TGTGCCAGCAGTGACTGGACTAGCGTGACCTACGAGCAGTACTTC
.	TRBV7-9	TRBJ2-3	.	CASVWGPFSTDTQYF	TGTGCCAGCGTCTGGGGGCCCTTTAGCACAGATACGCAGTATTTT
.	TRBV29-1	TRBJ1-2	.	CSVGAGSGYGYTF	TGCAGCGTTGGGGCAGGGTCTGGCTATGGCTACACCTTC
.	TRBV27	TRBJ2-1	.	CASSLFSGSYNEQFF	TGTGCCAGCAGCCTCTTTAGCGGAAGCTACAATGAGCAGTTCTTC
.	TRBV13	TRBJ2-3	TRBD2	CASSLTSGIADTQYF	TGTGCCAGCAGCTTAACTAGCGGGATTGCAGATACGCAGTATTTT